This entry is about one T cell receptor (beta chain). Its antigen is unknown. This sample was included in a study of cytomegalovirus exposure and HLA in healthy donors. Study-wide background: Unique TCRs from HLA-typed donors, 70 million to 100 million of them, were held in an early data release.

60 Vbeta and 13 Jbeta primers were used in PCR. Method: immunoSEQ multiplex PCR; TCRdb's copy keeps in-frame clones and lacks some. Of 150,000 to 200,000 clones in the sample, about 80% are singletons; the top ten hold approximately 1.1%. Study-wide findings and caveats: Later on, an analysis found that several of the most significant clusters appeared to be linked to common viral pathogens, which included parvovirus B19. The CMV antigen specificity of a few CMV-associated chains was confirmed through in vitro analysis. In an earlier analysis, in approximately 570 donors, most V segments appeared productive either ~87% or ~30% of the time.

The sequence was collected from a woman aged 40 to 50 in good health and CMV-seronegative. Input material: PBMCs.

The CDR3 here is CSVALTGNSNQPQHF. Written as DNA, the CDR3 is TGCAGCGTAGCCTTGACAGGGAATAGCAATCAGCCCCAGCATTTT. The rearrangement uses TRBV29-1 and TRBJ1-5; 7 bases map to TRBD1. Germline CDR1 and CDR2: SQVTM and ANQGSEA. The CDR3 covers 15 residues. V shed 6 bases and J 0 bases; nucleotides not matched to a gene: 8.